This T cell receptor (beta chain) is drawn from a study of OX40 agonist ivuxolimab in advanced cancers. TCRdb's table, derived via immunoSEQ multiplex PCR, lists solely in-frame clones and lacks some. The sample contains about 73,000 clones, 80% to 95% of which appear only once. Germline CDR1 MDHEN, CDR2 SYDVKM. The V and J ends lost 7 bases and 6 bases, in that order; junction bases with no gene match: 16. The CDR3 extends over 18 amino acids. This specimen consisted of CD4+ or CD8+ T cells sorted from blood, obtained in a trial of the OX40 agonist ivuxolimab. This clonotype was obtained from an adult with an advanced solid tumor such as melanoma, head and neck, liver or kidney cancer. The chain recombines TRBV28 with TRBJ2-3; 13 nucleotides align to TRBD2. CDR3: CASTGLAGERAVRDTQYF. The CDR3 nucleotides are TGTGCCAGCACCGGACTAGCGGGAGAGCGCGCCGTACGGGATACGCAGTATTTT.